This T cell receptor beta chain originates from a study of blood T cell repertoires in COVID-19. Under the authors' procedure: The assay estimated nucleated cells by amplifying reference gene primers. Here immunoSEQ multiplex PCR was the method, and the copy in TCRdb shows in-frame clones only, minus some. V and J calls plus clone size are reproduced from that table; the DNA served to infer D and trimming. The sample comprises fewer than 350,000 clones, 89% of which are singletons, and about 1.8% rests with the top ten. Germline values: CDR1 SEHNR, CDR2 FQNEAQ (reference sequence). The CDR3 has 14 amino acids. The V end lost 5 bases, the J end lost 2 bases, and 13 bases lay between the germline ends.

Sequencing was carried out using PBMCs or T cells enriched from blood (not recorded which). The chain is built from TRBV7-9 and TRBJ2-7, with a weak D call TRBD2 (5 bases). The TCR was taken from a woman aged 40-49 years who had recovered from COVID-19. This chain's CDR3 is CASSPRTQPYEQYF. The CDR3 DNA is TGTGCCAGCAGCCCTCGGACTCAGCCCTACGAGCAGTACTTC.